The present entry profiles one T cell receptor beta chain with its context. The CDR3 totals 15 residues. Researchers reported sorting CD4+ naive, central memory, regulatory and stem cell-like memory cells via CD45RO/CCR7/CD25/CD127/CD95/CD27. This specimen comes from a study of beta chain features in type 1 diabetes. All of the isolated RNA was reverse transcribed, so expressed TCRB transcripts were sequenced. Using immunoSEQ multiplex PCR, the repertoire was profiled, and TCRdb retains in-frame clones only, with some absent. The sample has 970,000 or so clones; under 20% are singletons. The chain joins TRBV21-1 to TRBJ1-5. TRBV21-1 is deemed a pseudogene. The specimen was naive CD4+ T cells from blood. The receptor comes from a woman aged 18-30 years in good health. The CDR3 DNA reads TGTGCCAACCTGAAGAGGGGACTCGCCAATCAGCCCCAGCATTTT. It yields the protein CANLKRGLANQPQHF.